Shown below are 29 T cell receptor beta chains from a single sample sequenced in a study of T cells in Graves' hyperthyroidism and ophthalmopathy. Regions amplified from RNA transcripts were the TCR beta CDR3 regions. Carried out on the TCR CDR3, a first-round RT-PCR used the HTBI primer set. MiXCR was run by TCRdb on the multiplex PCR reads, yielding one entry per CDR3 protein. The profile shows around 400,000 distinct CDR3 sequences, 20% to 25% of them singletons. Sequenced sample: blood. The receptors were sampled from a man aged 45-65 years with Graves' hyperthyroidism.

The count of this clonotype is one. The gene calls are TRBV27 and TRBJ2-7; 11 nucleotides agree with TRBD2. Germline CDR1 reads MNHEY; CDR2 reads SMNVEV (reference sequence). Losses at the gene ends were 6 bases for V and 6 bases for J; bases not matched to a gene: 16. The CDR3 contains 17 residues. CDR3 DNA sequence: TGTGCCAGCAGCTCCGGGACTAGCGGTCCTGGCCCCGGCGAGCAGTACTTC. This gives the protein CASSSGTSGPGPGEQYF.

This clonotype was counted at least ten times. The chain links TRBV2 to TRBJ2-7, with D unclear. In germline, CDR1 is SNHLY, CDR2 FYNNEI. CDR3 length equals 12 residues. The ends were cut back, 1 base at V and 6 bases at J, with 7 bases in the middle. Here the CDR3 DNA reads TGTGCCAGCAGTGAAGATTACTTCGAGCAGTACTTC. Translated: CASSEDYFEQYF.

In this sample, this clonotype turned up a few times. The chain employs TRBV3-1 and TRBJ2-1, with 7 bases lining up with TRBD1. The CDR3 is 15 residues long. Trimming removed 10 bases from V and 1 base from J; junction bases left unmatched: 10. Germline lookup yields CDR1 LGHDT and CDR2 YNNKEL (reference sequence). Here the CDR3 DNA reads TGTGCCATCAGGGGGAAAGGGGAGTCCTACAATGAGCAGTTCTTC. It encodes CAIRGKGESYNEQFF.

The V call is TRBV7-2, the J call TRBJ2-2; tentative D call: TRBD2 (6 bases). Per germline, CDR1 SGHTA and CDR2 FQGNSA. V was cut by 2 bases and J by 1 base, with 11 bases left in between. The CDR3 length is 16 residues. CDR3 protein: CASSLWDSKNTGELFF. The CDR3 region has the DNA TGTGCCAGCAGCTTATGGGACTCCAAGAACACCGGGGAGCTGTTTTTT.

The gene calls are TRBV19 and TRBJ2-1, with 12 bases that match TRBD2. V shed 2 bases and J 9 bases; nucleotides not matched to a gene: 8. Germline V lookup: CDR1 LNHDA, CDR2 SQIVND (reference sequence). The length of the CDR3 is 16 residues. This CDR3 reads CASSINRLAGAGEQFF. CDR3 bases: TGTGCCAGTAGTATAAATCGACTAGCGGGGGCCGGTGAGCAGTTCTTC.

The chain joins TRBV5-1 to TRBJ1-1; D not certain. The CDR3 extends over 16 amino acids. V gave up 3 bases and J gave up 0 bases, with 15 bases separating them. Germline V CDR1 and CDR2: SGHRS, YFSETQ. CDR3 in DNA: TGCGCCAGCAGCTCGAAGGCGAGCGCTATGAACACTGAAGCTTTCTTT. Translating gives CASSSKASAMNTEAFF. Complete variable domain (other parts from reference TRBV5-1 and TRBJ1-1): KAGVTQTPRYLIKTRGQQVTLSCSPISGHRSVSWYQQTPGQGLQFLFEYFSETQRNKGNFPGRFSGRQFSNSRSEMNVSTLELGDSALYLCASSSKASAMNTEAFFGQGTRLTVV.

The chain links TRBV7-2 to TRBJ2-5; D not certain. V lost 1 base and J 5 bases, leaving 8 bases between the germline ends. The CDR3 extends over 13 amino acids. CDR1 and CDR2 (germline): SGHTA, FQGNSA. The CDR3 sequence is CASSLVHTETQYF. CDR3 sequence (DNA): TGTGCCAGCAGCTTAGTGCATACGGAGACCCAGTACTTC. The variable domain in full, with the rest retrieved from reference TRBV7-2 and TRBJ2-5, is GAGVSQSPSNKVTEKGKDVELRCDPISGHTALYWYRQSLGQGLEFLIYFQGNSAPDKSGLPSDRFSAERTGGSVSTLTIQRTQQEDSAVYLCASSLVHTETQYFGPGTRLLVL.

This clonotype has a handful of counts. The rearrangement uses TRBV12-5 and TRBJ2-3; 9 bases line up with TRBD1. The germline V gene has CDR1 LGHNT and CDR2 FRNRAP. The CDR3 runs to 14 residues. V trimming: 6 bases; J trimming: 3 bases; junction bases outside the gene matches: 4. CDR3 loop: CASGTGTGTDTQYF. CDR3 sequence (DNA): TGTGCTAGTGGCACCGGGACAGGGACAGATACGCAGTATTTT.

The J gene is TRBJ2-7, the V gene TRBV6-5; 8 bases agree with TRBD1. Germline CDR1 is MNHEY and CDR2 is SVGAGI. V lost 0 bases to trimming and J lost 4 bases; unmatched junction nucleotides: 5. This CDR3 spans 15 amino acids. The CDR3 protein is CASSYSRGRTYEQYF. In DNA form, the CDR3 reads TGTGCCAGCAGTTACTCCAGGGGGCGAACGTACGAGCAGTACTTC.

This clonotype was observed many times. The gene calls are TRBV27 and TRBJ2-1; D uncertain. The CDR3 runs 12 residues. Per the germline V gene, CDR1 is MNHEY and CDR2 is SMNVEV (reference sequence). V shed 1 base and J shed 7 bases, with 5 bases lying between them. DNA for the CDR3: TGTGCCAGCAGTTTATGGGGTAATGAGCAGTTCTTC. It is translated as CASSLWGNEQFF.

This clonotype was detected a few times. The rearrangement uses TRBV27 and TRBJ2-5; 8 bases align to TRBD2. Germline V CDR1 and CDR2: MNHEY, SMNVEV (reference sequence). The ends lost 6 bases at V and 4 bases at J; junction bases unmatched: 10. The CDR3 has 15 amino acids. In nucleotides, the CDR3 is TGTGCCAGCAGCCCCACGATTGCGGGAGGAGAGACCCAGTACTTC. Residues: CASSPTIAGGETQYF.

The chain links TRBV7-9 to TRBJ2-7, with TRBD2 identical over 7 bases. The CDR3 is made up of 15 amino acids. V lost 5 bases, J lost 0 bases, and 7 bases stayed unmatched. Germline CDR1 SEHNR, CDR2 FQNEAQ (reference sequence). CDR3: CASSILAFSSYEQYF. As DNA, the CDR3 is TGTGCCAGCAGCATACTAGCGTTTAGCTCCTACGAGCAGTACTTC.

The table lists this clonotype with many counts. The V and J genes are TRBV28 and TRBJ2-1; 7 bases match TRBD2. The CDR3 covers 16 residues. CDR1 and CDR2 (germline): MDHEN, SYDVKM. The ends lost 3 bases at V and 0 bases at J; junction bases unmatched: 5. CDR3 nucleotides: TGTGCCAGCAGTTTCCGTGGACTAGGCTCCTACAATGAGCAGTTCTTC. Amino acids: CASSFRGLGSYNEQFF. The whole variable domain, filled in from reference TRBV28 and TRBJ2-1, reads DVKVTQSSRYLVKRTGEKVFLECVQDMDHENMFWYRQDPGLGLRLIYFSYDVKMKEKGDIPEGYSVSREKKERFSLILESASTNQTSMYLCASSFRGLGSYNEQFFGPGTRLTVL.

In this sample, this clonotype turned up many times. V usage is TRBV3-1 and J usage is TRBJ2-5; 7 bases line up with TRBD1. The CDR3 totals 15 residues. After removal of 3 bases from V and 3 bases from J, the junction contained 7 bases not matched to a gene. The germline V gene encodes CDR1 LGHDT and CDR2 YNNKEL (reference sequence). CDR3 nucleotide sequence: TGTGCCAGCAGCCAGAGCCGGGACAGCGAAGAGACCCAGTACTTC. This codes for CASSQSRDSEETQYF.

The chain carries TRBV5-1 and TRBJ1-2; no clear D. The CDR3 consists of 13 residues. Looked up from germline, CDR1 is SGHRS and CDR2 is YFSETQ. Between the trimmed V and J ends, which lost 0 bases and 5 bases, there was a span of 8 bases. In DNA, the CDR3 is TGCGCCAGCAGCTTGGCACAGCCTTATGGCTACACCTTC. Protein product: CASSLAQPYGYTF.

This clonotype appeared a few times. V usage is TRBV11-2 and J usage is TRBJ2-7; 10 bases are a match to TRBD2. The CDR3 extends over 14 amino acids. The V gene end was trimmed by 1 base and the J gene end by 7 bases; junction bases not matched to a gene: 4. The germline V gene encodes CDR1 SGHAT and CDR2 FQNNGV. Here the CDR3 reads CASSLASGGREQYF. In DNA, the CDR3 is TGTGCCAGCAGCTTAGCTAGCGGGGGCAGGGAGCAGTACTTC. The full variable domain, its missing parts supplied by reference TRBV11-2 and TRBJ2-7, is EAGVAQSPRYKIIEKRQSVAFWCNPISGHATLYWYQQILGQGPKLLIQFQNNGVVDDSQLPKDRFSAERLKGVDSTLKIQPAKLEDSAVYLCASSLASGGREQYFGPGTRLTVT.

This clonotype was counted a few times. The chain employs TRBV7-2 and TRBJ2-3; 10 bases are a match to TRBD2. The CDR3 length is 17 residues. Per the germline V gene, CDR1 is SGHTA and CDR2 is FQGNSA. The J segment lost 2 bases and the V segment lost 5 bases, leaving 10 bases of the junction unmatched. CDR3 nucleotide sequence: TGTGCCAGCAGCCAAGGGCATAGCGGGGGGTTCACAGATACGCAGTATTTT. Its protein is CASSQGHSGGFTDTQYF.

V is TRBV6-1 and J is TRBJ1-6; maybe TRBD1 (6 bases). The V gene's germline CDR1 is MNHNS and CDR2 SASEGT. The CDR3 has 16 amino acids. The germline V and J ends were trimmed by 2 bases and 9 bases, with 17 bases remaining between them. CDR3 protein: CASSEIAGGGRSPLHF. Written as DNA, the CDR3 is TGTGCCAGCAGTGAAATAGCTGGGGGGGGCCGTTCACCCCTCCACTTT.

This clonotype was counted ten times or more. The chain joins TRBV7-3 to TRBJ2-1, with D perhaps matching TRBD1 (5 bases). There are 14 residues in the CDR3. Germline CDR1 and CDR2: SGHTA and FQGTGA. V shed 1 base and J shed 6 bases, with 10 bases lying between them. Here the CDR3 reads CASSLMQGRNEQFF. The CDR3 DNA follows: TGTGCCAGCAGCTTAATGCAGGGTCGCAATGAGCAGTTCTTC.

This clonotype was detected only a few times. The gene calls are TRBV27 and TRBJ2-2, with 12 bases aligning to TRBD1. The CDR3 sequence is 16 residues long. The germline gives CDR1 MNHEY, CDR2 SMNVEV (reference sequence). V shed 4 bases and J 4 bases; nucleotides not matched to a gene: 4. This CDR3 reads CASSYGTGGITGELFF. The DNA for the CDR3 is TGTGCCAGCAGTTACGGGACAGGGGGCATCACCGGGGAGCTGTTTTTT.

This clonotype was detected ten times or more. The V gene is TRBV2, the J gene TRBJ2-5; 8 bases line up with TRBD2. The CDR3 spans 15 residues. Germline lookup yields CDR1 SNHLY and CDR2 FYNNEI. Trimming cost V 5 bases and J 0 bases; bases outside gene matches: 5. The CDR3 DNA is TGTGCCAGCAGTCGGTCGGGAGGGTACCAAGAGACCCAGTACTTC. This translates into CASSRSGGYQETQYF.

J is TRBJ1-1 and V is TRBV11-2; TRBD1 matches 7 bases. J lost 4 bases, V lost 1 base, and 3 bases had no gene match. This CDR3 has 14 amino acids. Germline CDR1 reads SGHAT; CDR2 reads FQNNGV. CDR3 in amino acids: CASSLGQGPTEAFF. The CDR3 DNA reads as TGTGCCAGCAGCTTAGGACAGGGCCCCACTGAAGCTTTCTTT.

This clonotype appeared a few times. The chain uses TRBV30 and TRBJ2-1, with 10 bases lining up with TRBD2. Germline V gene sequence: CDR1 GTSNPN, CDR2 SVGIG (reference sequence). Trimming took 8 bases from V and 7 from J; bases not matched to a gene: 20. The CDR3 is made up of 17 amino acids. The CDR3 DNA sequence: TGTGCCCACCACCGAGCGGGAGGGCCCACGGCGGAGAATGAGCAGTTCTTC. Amino acid sequence: CAHHRAGGPTAENEQFF.

The sample holds a few counts of this clonotype. CDR3 nucleotide sequence: TGCAGTGCTGCATATAGGGGGAACCTCAATCAGCCCCAGCATTTT. Translated, it gives CSAAYRGNLNQPQHF. The V call is TRBV20-1, the J call TRBJ1-5, with D maybe TRBD1 (6 bases). CDR1 is DFQATT and CDR2 is SNEGSKA in the germline V gene (reference sequence). This CDR3 is 15 amino acids long. Trimming left V 5 bases short and J 3 bases short, with 17 bases between.

The rearrangement joins TRBV5-1 to TRBJ1-6; 9 bases align to TRBD1. Germline values: CDR1 SGHRS, CDR2 YFSETQ. CDR3 length: 16 amino acids. The V segment lost 4 bases and the J segment 7 bases; nucleotides outside the gene matches: 9. CDR3 amino acids: CASSNGDRGMNSPLHF. The CDR3 nucleotides are TGCGCCAGCAGCAACGGAGACAGGGGGATGAATTCACCCCTCCACTTT.

This clonotype was recorded a few times. The chain employs TRBV2 and TRBJ2-3; TRBD2 matches 13 bases. The CDR3 is 16 amino acids. Germline CDR1 and CDR2: SNHLY and FYNNEI. V lost 6 bases to trimming and J lost 6 bases; unmatched junction nucleotides: 9. The CDR3 spells CASSGTSGRDPDTQYF. The CDR3 nucleotides are TGTGCCAGCAGCGGAACTAGCGGGAGGGATCCGGATACGCAGTATTTT.

This clonotype came up a few times. Germline is not matched at one junction end, which may reflect a read error. CDR3 coding DNA: TGTGCCAGCAGCTTAATGGGCGACGAGCGGTACTTC. It specifies CASSLMGDERYF. This chain uses TRBV7-9 with TRBJ2-7; D unresolved. Per germline, CDR1 SEHNR and CDR2 FQNEAQ (reference sequence). This CDR3 spans 12 amino acids.

A few counts support this clonotype. The chain has TRBV9 and TRBJ2-6; 8 bases are shared with TRBD1. Germline loops: CDR1 SGDLS, CDR2 YYNGEE. V shed 4 bases and J 0 bases; nucleotides not matched to a gene: 12. The CDR3 length is 19 residues. CDR3 in DNA: TGTGCCAGCAGCTTCAGGACAGGGCTGGGGAGCTCTGGGGCCAACGTCCTGACTTTC. Its protein is CASSFRTGLGSSGANVLTF.

The chain carries TRBV7-7 and TRBJ2-1, with D possibly matching TRBD2 (5 bases). The germline CDR1 and CDR2 sequences are SSHAT and FNYEAQ (reference sequence). CDR3 size: 14 residues. Trimming pared 3 bases from V and 1 base from J, leaving 7 bases between. CDR3 region: CASSLGESYNEQFF. CDR3 DNA: TGTGCCAGCAGCTTGGGAGAATCCTACAATGAGCAGTTCTTC.